The sample holds many counts of the clone carrying this TCR beta chain. This sample stems from a study of early T cells in non-severe SARS-CoV-2 infection. At the level of the study: Sequencing of bulk RNA from unsorted whole blood was done, without chain pairing.

TCRdb re-analysed the 5' RACE reads in MiXCR, keeping a single row per CDR3 protein. This sample carries some 80,000 distinct CDR3 sequences, roughly 12% of them seen once, and the ten largest clones take roughly 15%. This CDR3 comprises 13 residues. Germline V gene data show CDR1 as SNHLY and CDR2 as FYNNEI. V was cut by 6 bases and J by 0 bases, with 8 bases left in between. The receptor's source is an adult who was a healthcare worker with PCR-confirmed SARS-CoV-2 infection or an uninfected control (not recorded which). The donor label of this sample is uncertain. The rearrangement joins TRBV2 to TRBJ1-1; D is uncertain. The input for sequencing was whole blood, taken at baseline. CDR3 coding DNA: TGTGCCAGCAGCTGGACGGTGAACACTGAAGCTTTCTTT. Its protein is CASSWTVNTEAFF.